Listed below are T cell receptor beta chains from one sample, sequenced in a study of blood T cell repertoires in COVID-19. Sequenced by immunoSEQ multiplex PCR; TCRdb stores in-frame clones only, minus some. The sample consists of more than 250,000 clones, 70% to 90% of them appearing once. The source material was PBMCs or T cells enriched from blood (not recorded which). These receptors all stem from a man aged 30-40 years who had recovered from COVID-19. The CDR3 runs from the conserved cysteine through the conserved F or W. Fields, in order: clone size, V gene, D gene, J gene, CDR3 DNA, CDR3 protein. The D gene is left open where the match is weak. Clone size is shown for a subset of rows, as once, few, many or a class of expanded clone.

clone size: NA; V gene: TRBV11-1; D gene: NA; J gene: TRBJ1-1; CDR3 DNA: TGTGCCAGCACCTCGCGGGGGCGAGGGACTGAAGCTTTCTTT; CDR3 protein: CASTSRGRGTEAFF
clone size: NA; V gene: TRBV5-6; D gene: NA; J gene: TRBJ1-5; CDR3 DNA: TGTGCCAGCAGATCAGGGGCTGGCAATCAGCCCCAGCATTTT; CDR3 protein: CASRSGAGNQPQHF
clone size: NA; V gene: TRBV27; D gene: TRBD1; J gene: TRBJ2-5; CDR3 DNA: TGTGCCAGCAGAGCGGGGACAGGGGGGAGGGAGACCCAGTACTTC; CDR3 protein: CASRAGTGGRETQYF
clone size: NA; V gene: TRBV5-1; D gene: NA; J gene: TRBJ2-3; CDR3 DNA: TGCGCCAGCAGCTTGGCTGTCTCAACTGCTATGGATACGCAGTATTTT; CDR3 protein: CASSLAVSTAMDTQYF
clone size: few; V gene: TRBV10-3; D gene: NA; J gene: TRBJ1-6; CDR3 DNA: TGTGCCATCAGTGAAACGGCCAGGGGCCTACCACCCCTCCACTTT; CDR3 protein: CAISETARGLPPLHF
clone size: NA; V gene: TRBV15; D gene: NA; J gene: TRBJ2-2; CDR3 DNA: TGTGCCGCAAAGCGGGCCCCGAACACCGGGGAGCTGTTTTTT; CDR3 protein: CAAKRAPNTGELFF
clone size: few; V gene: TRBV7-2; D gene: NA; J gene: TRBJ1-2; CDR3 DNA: TGTGCCAGCAGCTTAGGAGCGGGCGAGATCTATGGCTACACCTTC; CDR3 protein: CASSLGAGEIYGYTF
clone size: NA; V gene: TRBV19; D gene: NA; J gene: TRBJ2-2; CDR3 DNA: TGTGCCAGTAGTAAACCCCCAGGGGCGTGGGGGACCGGGGAGCTGTTTTTT; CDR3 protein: CASSKPPGAWGTGELFF
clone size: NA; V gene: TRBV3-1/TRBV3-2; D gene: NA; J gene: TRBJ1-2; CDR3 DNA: TGTGCCAGCAGCCAACTGACAGCCTCTGCTGGTGGCTACACCTTC; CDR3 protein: CASSQLTASAGGYTF
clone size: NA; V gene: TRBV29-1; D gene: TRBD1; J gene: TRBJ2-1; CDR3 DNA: TGCAGCGTTGAAGAAGGCCCAGGGGGCGGCGAGCAGTTCTTC; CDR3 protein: CSVEEGPGGGEQFF
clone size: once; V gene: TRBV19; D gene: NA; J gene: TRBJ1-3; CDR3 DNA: TGTGCCAGTTGCGGGTCTGGAAACACCATATATTTT; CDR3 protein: CASCGSGNTIYF
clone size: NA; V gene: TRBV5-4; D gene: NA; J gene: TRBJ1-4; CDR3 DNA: TGTGCCAGCAGCACGGACAATCCCACGGCAACTAATGAAAAACTGTTTTTT; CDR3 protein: CASSTDNPTATNEKLFF
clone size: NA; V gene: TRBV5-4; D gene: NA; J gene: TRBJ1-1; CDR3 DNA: TGTGCCAGCAGCCTTTCGTATCCTAAAACTGAAGCTTTCTTT; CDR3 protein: CASSLSYPKTEAFF
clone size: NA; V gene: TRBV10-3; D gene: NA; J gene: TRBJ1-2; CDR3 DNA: TGTGCCATCAGTGAGTTAGGGGCACCAAGCTATGGCTACACCTTC; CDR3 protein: CAISELGAPSYGYTF
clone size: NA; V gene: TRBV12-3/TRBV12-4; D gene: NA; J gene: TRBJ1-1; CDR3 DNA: TGTGCCAGCAGTTTAACCAGGAACACTGAAGCTTTCTTT; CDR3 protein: CASSLTRNTEAFF
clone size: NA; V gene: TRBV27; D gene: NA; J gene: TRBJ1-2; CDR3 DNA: TGTGCCAGCAGTTTATTCCAGGGCCAAAACTATGGCTACACCTTC; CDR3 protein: CASSLFQGQNYGYTF
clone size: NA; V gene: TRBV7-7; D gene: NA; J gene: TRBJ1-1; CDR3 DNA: TGTGCTAGCAGCCGAAGTGAGGACACTGAAGCTTTCTTT; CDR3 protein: CASSRSEDTEAFF
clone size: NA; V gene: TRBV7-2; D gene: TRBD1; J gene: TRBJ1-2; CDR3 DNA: TGTGCCAGCAGCTCATCAGGGGGTAACTATGGCTACACCTTC; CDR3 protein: CASSSSGGNYGYTF
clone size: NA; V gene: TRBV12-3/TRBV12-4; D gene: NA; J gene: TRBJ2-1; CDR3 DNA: TGTGCCAGCAGTTTCCATAATGAGCAGTTCTTC; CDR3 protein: CASSFHNEQFF
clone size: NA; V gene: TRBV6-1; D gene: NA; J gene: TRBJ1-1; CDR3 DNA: TGTGCCAGCAGTGATCTGAGGAACACTGAAGCTTTCTTT; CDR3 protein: CASSDLRNTEAFF
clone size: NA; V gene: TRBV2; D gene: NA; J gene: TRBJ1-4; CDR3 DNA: TGTGCCAGCAGTAGAGAGTTTAATGAAAAACTGTTTTTT; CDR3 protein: CASSREFNEKLFF
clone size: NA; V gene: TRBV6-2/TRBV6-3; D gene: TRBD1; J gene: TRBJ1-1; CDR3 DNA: TGTGCCAGCAGTTACAGGGGGCCCTTCATGAACACTGAAGCTTTCTTT; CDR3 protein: CASSYRGPFMNTEAFF
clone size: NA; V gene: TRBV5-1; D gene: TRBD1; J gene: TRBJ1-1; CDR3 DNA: TGCGCCAGCAGCTGGAGACAGGGGAACACTGAAGCTTTCTTT; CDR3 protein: CASSWRQGNTEAFF
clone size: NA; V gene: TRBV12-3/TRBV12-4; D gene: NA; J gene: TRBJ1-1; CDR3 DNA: TGTGCCAGCAGTTTACAGGGATCCACTGAAGCTTTCTTT; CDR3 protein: CASSLQGSTEAFF
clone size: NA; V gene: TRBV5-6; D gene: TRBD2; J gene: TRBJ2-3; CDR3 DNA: TGTGCCAGCAGCTTGGCGACTAGCGGGGGGGCCAATACGCAGTATTTT; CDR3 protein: CASSLATSGGANTQYF
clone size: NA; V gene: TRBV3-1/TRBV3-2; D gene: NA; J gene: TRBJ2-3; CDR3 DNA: TGTGCCAGCAGCCAACTTGATACGCAGTATTTT; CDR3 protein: CASSQLDTQYF
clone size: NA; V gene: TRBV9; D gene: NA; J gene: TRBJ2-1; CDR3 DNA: TGTGCCAGCAGCTCGAGCCGTTCCGGGGGTTACAATGAGCAGTTCTTC; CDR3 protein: CASSSSRSGGYNEQFF